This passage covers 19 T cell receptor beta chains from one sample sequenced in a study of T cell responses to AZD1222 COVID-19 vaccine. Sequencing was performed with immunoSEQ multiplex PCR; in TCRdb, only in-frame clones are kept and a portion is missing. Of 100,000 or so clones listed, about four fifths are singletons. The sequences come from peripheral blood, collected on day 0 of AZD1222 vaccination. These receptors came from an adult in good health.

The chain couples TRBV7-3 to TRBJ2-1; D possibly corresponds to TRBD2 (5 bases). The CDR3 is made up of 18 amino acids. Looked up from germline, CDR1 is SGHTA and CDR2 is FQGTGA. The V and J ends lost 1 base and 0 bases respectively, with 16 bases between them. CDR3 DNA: TGTGCCAGCAGCTTAAATATTTGGAGCGGTGACTCCTACAATGAGCAGTTCTTC. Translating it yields CASSLNIWSGDSYNEQFF. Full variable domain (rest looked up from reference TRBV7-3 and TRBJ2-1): GAGVSQTPSNKVTEKGKYVELRCDPISGHTALYWYRQSLGQGPEFLIYFQGTGAADDSGLPNDRFFAVRPEGSVSTLKIQRTERGDSAVYLCASSLNIWSGDSYNEQFFGPGTRLTVL.

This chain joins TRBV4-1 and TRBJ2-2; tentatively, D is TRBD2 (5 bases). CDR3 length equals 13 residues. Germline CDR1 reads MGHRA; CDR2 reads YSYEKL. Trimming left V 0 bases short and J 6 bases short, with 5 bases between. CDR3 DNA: TGCGCCAGCAGCCAAGAAGCGGCCGGGGAGCTGTTTTTT. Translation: CASSQEAAGELFF.

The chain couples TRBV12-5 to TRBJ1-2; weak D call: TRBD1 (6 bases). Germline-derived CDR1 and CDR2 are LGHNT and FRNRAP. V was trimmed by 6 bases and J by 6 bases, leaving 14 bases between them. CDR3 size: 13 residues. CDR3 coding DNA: TGTGCTAGTGGCCGAACAGGGTTTCATGGCTACACCTTC. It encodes CASGRTGFHGYTF.

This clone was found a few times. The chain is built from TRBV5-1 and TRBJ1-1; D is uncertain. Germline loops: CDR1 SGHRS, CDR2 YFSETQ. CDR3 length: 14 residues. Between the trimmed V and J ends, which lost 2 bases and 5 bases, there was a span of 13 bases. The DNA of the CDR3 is TGCGCCAGCAGCTTCTCAGGACCTATAACTGAAGCTTTCTTT. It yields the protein CASSFSGPITEAFF.

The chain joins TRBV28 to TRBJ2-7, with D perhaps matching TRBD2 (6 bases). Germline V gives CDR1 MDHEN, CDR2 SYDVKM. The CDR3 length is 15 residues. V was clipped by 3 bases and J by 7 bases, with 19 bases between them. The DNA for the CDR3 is TGTGCCAGCAGTTTTTCACGGGGCCTAAGCGGGGAGCAGTACTTC. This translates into CASSFSRGLSGEQYF.

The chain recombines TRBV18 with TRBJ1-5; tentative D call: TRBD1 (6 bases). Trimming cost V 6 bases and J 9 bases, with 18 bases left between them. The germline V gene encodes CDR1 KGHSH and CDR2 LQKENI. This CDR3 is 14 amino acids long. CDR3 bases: TGTGCCAGCTCGCCCACAGGGTTCGGATGGCCCCAGCATTTT. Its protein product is CASSPTGFGWPQHF. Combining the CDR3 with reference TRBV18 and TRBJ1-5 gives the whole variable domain NAGVMQNPRHLVRRRGQEARLRCSPMKGHSHVYWYRQLPEEGLKFMVYLQKENIIDESGMPKERFSAEFPKEGPSILRIQQVVRGDSAAYFCASSPTGFGWPQHFGDGTRLSIL.

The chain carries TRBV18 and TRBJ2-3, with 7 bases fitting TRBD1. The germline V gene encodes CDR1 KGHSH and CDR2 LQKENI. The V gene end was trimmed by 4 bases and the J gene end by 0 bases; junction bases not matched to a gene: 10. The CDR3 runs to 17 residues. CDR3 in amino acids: CASSRRDRQPSTDTQYF. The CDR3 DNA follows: TGTGCCAGCTCACGCCGGGACAGACAACCAAGCACAGATACGCAGTATTTT.

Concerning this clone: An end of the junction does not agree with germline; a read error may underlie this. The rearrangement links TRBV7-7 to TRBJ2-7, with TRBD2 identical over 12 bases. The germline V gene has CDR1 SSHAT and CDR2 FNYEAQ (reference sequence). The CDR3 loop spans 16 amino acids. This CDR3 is CASSPTTSGRGYEQYF. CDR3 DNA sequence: TGTGCTAGCAGCCCAACGACTAGCGGGAGAGGGTACGAGCAGTACTTC.

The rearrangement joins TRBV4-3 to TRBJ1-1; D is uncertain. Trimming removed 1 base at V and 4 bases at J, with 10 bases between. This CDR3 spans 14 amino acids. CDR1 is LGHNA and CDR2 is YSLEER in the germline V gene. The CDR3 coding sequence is TGCGCCAGCAGCCAAGTGGGTAGTGGCACTGAAGCTTTCTTT. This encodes CASSQVGSGTEAFF.

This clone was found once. This CDR3 is CASSRQGYTDTQYF. The CDR3 coding sequence is TGTGCCAGCAGTCGACAGGGATACACAGATACGCAGTATTTT. This chain links TRBV6-5 with TRBJ2-3, with TRBD1 matching over 7 bases. The CDR3 length is 14 residues. Trimming at V came to 5 bases and at J to 2 bases, leaving 4 bases not matched to a gene. Germline V lookup: CDR1 MNHEY, CDR2 SVGAGI.

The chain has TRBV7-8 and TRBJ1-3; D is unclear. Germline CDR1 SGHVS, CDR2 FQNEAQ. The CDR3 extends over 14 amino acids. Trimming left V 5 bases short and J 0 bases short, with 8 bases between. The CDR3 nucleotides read TGTGCCAGCAGCCCCATCGACTCTGGAAACACCATATATTTT. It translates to CASSPIDSGNTIYF.

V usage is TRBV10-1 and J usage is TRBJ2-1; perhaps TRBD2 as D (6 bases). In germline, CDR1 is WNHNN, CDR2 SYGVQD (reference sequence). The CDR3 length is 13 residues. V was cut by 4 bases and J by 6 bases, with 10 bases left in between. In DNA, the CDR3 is TGCGCCAGCAGTGTGACTAGTGGCAATGAGCAGTTCTTC. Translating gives CASSVTSGNEQFF.

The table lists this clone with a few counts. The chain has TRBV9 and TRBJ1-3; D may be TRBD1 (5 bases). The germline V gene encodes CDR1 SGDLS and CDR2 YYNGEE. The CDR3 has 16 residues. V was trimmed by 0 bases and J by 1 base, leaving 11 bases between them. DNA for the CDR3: TGTGCCAGCAGCGTAGCAGCAGGGACTTCTGGAAACACCATATATTTT. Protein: CASSVAAGTSGNTIYF. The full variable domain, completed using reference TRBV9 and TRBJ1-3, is DSGVTQTPKHLITATGQRVTLRCSPRSGDLSVYWYQQSLDQGLQFLIQYYNGEERAKGNILERFSAQQFPDLHSELNLSSLELGDSALYFCASSVAAGTSGNTIYFGEGSWLTVV.

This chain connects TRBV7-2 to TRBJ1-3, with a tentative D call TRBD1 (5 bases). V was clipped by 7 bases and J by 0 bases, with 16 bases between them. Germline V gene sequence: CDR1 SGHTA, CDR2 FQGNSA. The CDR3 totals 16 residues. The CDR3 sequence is CASNGGRGSSGNTIYF. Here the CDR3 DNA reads TGTGCCAGCAACGGCGGGCGGGGGAGCTCTGGAAACACCATATATTTT.

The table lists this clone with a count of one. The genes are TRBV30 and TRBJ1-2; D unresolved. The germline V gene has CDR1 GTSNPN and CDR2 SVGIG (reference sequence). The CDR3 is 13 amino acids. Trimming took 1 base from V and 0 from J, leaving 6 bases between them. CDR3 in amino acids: CAWSERSNYGYTF. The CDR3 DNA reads TGTGCCTGGAGTGAGAGATCTAACTATGGCTACACCTTC.

This chain's CDR3 is CSESFNTEAFF. The CDR3 DNA follows: TGCAGTGAGTCCTTTAACACTGAAGCTTTCTTT. V and J are TRBV20-1 and TRBJ1-1, with D uncertain. CDR1 and CDR2 from the germline V gene are DFQATT and SNEGSKA (reference sequence). With 7 bases removed from V and 2 bases from J, the gap between germline ends came to 8 bases. This CDR3 comprises 11 residues.

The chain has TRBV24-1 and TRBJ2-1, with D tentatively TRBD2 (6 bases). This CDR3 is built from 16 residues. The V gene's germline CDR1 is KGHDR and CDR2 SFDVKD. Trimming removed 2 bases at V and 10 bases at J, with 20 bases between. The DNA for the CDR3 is TGTGCCACCAGTGATTCCCTGACTAGTGCGGCTAGAGAGCAGTTCTTC. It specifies CATSDSLTSAAREQFF.

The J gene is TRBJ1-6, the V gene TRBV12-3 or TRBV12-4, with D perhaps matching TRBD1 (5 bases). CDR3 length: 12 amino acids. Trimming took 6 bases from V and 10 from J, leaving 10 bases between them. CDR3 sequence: CASREGQSPLHF. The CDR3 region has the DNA TGTGCCAGCAGGGAGGGGCAATCACCCCTCCACTTT.

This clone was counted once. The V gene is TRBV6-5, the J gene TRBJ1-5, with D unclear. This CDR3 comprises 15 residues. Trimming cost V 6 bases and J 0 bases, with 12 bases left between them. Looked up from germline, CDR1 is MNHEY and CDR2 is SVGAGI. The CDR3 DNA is TGTGCCAGCAGAAAGTCCGGGGTTAGCAATCAGCCCCAGCATTTT. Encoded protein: CASRKSGVSNQPQHF.